The rows below give T cell receptor beta chains drawn from one sample of a study of control samples from healthy donors and cancer patients. The table came from immunoSEQ multiplex PCR; TCRdb's copy has only in-frame clones and leaves some out. The sample shows 110,000 to 150,000 clones, roughly 94% of them seen only once. Sequenced input: PBMCs. Source of these receptors: a man aged 55 to 69 with colorectal cancer. Both conserved end residues are part of each CDR3. D genes are given only for firm matches. Rows give clone size only sometimes, using once, few, many, or a class for an expanded clone.

abundance	v_gene	j_gene	d_gene	CDR3aa	CDR3nt
-	TRBV6-6	TRBJ2-6	-	CASSQGFSGANVLTF	TGTGCCAGCAGTCAGGGATTCTCTGGGGCCAACGTCCTGACTTTC
-	TRBV29-1	TRBJ1-1	TRBD1	CSVAPTGTNAEAFF	TGCAGCGTTGCCCCGACAGGGACGAACGCTGAAGCTTTCTTT
-	TRBV5-6	TRBJ2-4	TRBD1	CASSFSGGGMAKNIQYF	TGTGCCAGCAGCTTTTCAGGGGGCGGGATGGCCAAAAACATTCAGTACTTC
-	TRBV6-6	TRBJ1-2	TRBD1	CASSPGQGAWVDGYTF	TGTGCCAGCAGTCCAGGACAGGGGGCGTGGGTGGATGGCTACACCTTC
-	TRBV19	TRBJ1-1	-	CASSPLQGDRTEAFF	TGTGCCAGTAGTCCCCTCCAGGGAGATCGGACTGAAGCTTTCTTT
-	TRBV6-5	TRBJ1-2	TRBD1	CASSLDRNYGYTF	TGTGCCAGCAGTTTGGACAGGAACTATGGCTACACCTTC
-	TRBV3-1/TRBV3-2	TRBJ2-1	-	CASSQGLANEQFF	TGTGCCAGCAGCCAAGGGCTAGCCAATGAGCAGTTCTTC
-	TRBV6-5	TRBJ1-2	-	CASSYSQEGYGYTF	TGTGCCAGCAGTTATTCGCAGGAGGGCTATGGCTACACCTTC
-	TRBV19	TRBJ1-1	-	CASSNPGRLNTEAFF	TGTGCTAGTAGTAACCCGGGACGCCTGAACACTGAAGCTTTCTTT
-	TRBV6-1	TRBJ1-5	-	CASSELGGQNQPQHF	TGTGCCAGCAGTGAACTGGGAGGACAGAATCAGCCCCAGCATTTT
-	TRBV24-1	TRBJ2-1	-	CATSDNYRGGGYNEQFF	TGTGCCACCAGTGATAACTACCGTGGAGGGGGTTACAATGAGCAGTTCTTC
-	TRBV10-1	TRBJ1-2	-	CASSEREDYGYTF	TGCGCCAGCAGTGAGCGGGAGGACTATGGCTACACCTTC
once	TRBV4-1	TRBJ1-1	-	CASSQEGGYTEAFF	TGCGCCAGCAGCCAAGAGGGGGGGTACACTGAAGCTTTCTTT
once	TRBV10-3	TRBJ2-7	-	CAISEASEQYF	TGTGCCATCAGTGAAGCGAGCGAGCAGTACTTC
-	TRBV29-1	TRBJ1-2	-	CSVEDMVKANYGYTF	TGCAGCGTTGAAGATATGGTCAAAGCTAACTATGGCTACACCTTC
-	TRBV12-5	TRBJ2-5	-	CASGTQYF	TGTGCTAGTGGGACCCAGTACTTC
-	TRBV10-3	TRBJ2-5	-	CAIRGGAQETQYF	TGTGCCATCAGGGGGGGGGCCCAAGAGACCCAGTACTTC
-	TRBV10-3	TRBJ1-2	-	CAISEPSLEQAVGYGYTF	TGTGCCATCAGTGAGCCTAGCCTTGAACAGGCTGTGGGCTATGGCTACACCTTC
-	TRBV25-1	TRBJ2-1	-	CASGNAGVSSYNEQFF	TGTGCCAGCGGTAACGCAGGGGTTAGCTCCTACAATGAGCAGTTCTTC